Described below is a single T cell receptor (beta chain) sequence and its context. Antigen specificity is unknown. CDR1 and CDR2 (germline): LNHNV, YYDKDF (reference sequence). The CDR3 length is 16 residues. Trimming at V came to 0 bases and at J to 5 bases, leaving 9 bases not matched to a gene. These data originate in a study of cytomegalovirus exposure and HLA in healthy donors. Study observations and caveats: Most TCR beta V segments were productive about 90% or about 30% of the time in an earlier analysis. Common viral pathogens (according to a later analysis) appeared linked to several of the most significant clusters.

PCR involved 60 Vbeta and 13 Jbeta primers. Data came from immunoSEQ multiplex PCR; TCRdb stores just in-frame clones and leaves some out. The sample has 110,000 or so clones, 65% to 90% seen once. Though nominally healthy at sampling, donors likely had unrecorded immune exposures. The chain uses TRBV15 and TRBJ1-1; 7 bases line up with TRBD1. The sequence was collected from a woman in her thirties or forties in good health and CMV-seronegative. The sample taken for sequencing was PBMCs. This CDR3 reads CATSREATGDRTEAFF. CDR3 DNA: TGTGCCACCAGCAGAGAGGCTACAGGGGATAGAACTGAAGCTTTCTTT.